The 5 T cell receptor beta chains below were found in one sample sequenced in a study of blood T cell repertoires in COVID-19. Using immunoSEQ multiplex PCR, the repertoire was profiled, and TCRdb retains in-frame clones only, with some absent. The data show about 180,000 clones, with about 88% seen just once and 2.9% held by the top ten. The sequencing input was peripheral blood. These receptors originate from a woman in her 30s with active or convalescent COVID-19.

The rearrangement links TRBV7-9 to TRBJ2-1; 11 bases are shared with TRBD1. V was pared by 5 bases and J by 8 bases, with 5 bases of the junction left unmatched. Germline values: CDR1 SEHNR, CDR2 FQNEAQ (reference sequence). This CDR3 is 14 amino acids long. The CDR3 DNA reads TGTGCCAGCAGCCCCGGACAGGGGGCGGATGAGCAGTTCTTC. Translated: CASSPGQGADEQFF. Full variable domain (missing parts from reference TRBV7-9 and TRBJ2-1): DTGVSQNPRHKITKRGQNVTFRCDPISEHNRLYWYRQTLGQGPEFLTYFQNEAQLEKSRLLSDRFSAERPKGSFSTLEIQRTEQGDSAMYLCASSPGQGADEQFFGPGTRLTVL.

The chain employs TRBV11-3 and TRBJ2-1, with 15 bases aligning to TRBD2. After removal of 3 bases from V and 0 bases from J, the junction contained 3 bases not matched to a gene. Germline V lookup: CDR1 SGHNT, CDR2 YENEEA. The CDR3 is made up of 18 amino acids. The CDR3, as DNA: TGTGCCAGCAGCTTGGGACTAGCGGGAGGAAGCTCCTACAATGAGCAGTTCTTC. It is translated as CASSLGLAGGSSYNEQFF.

The CDR3 nucleotides read TGTGCCAGTAGTATAGCTGGCAGCGGGGAGCTGTTTTTT. The encoded protein is CASSIAGSGELFF. This chain links TRBV19 with TRBJ2-2; D not resolved. Germline V gene sequence: CDR1 LNHDA, CDR2 SQIVND (reference sequence). The CDR3 is 13 residues long. The ends were cut back, 1 base at V and 7 bases at J, with 7 bases in the middle.

This clone has just a few counts. This chain uses TRBV2 with TRBJ1-2; a weak D match, TRBD1 (5 bases). Germline values: CDR1 SNHLY, CDR2 FYNNEI. Between the trimmed V and J ends, which lost 3 bases and 0 bases, there was a span of 11 bases. The CDR3 covers 15 residues. The chain's CDR3 is CASSDPGEANYGYTF. As DNA, the CDR3 is TGTGCCAGCAGTGATCCGGGGGAAGCTAACTATGGCTACACCTTC.

V is TRBV6-1 and J is TRBJ1-5, with 7 bases fitting TRBD1. This CDR3 is built from 14 residues. CDR1 and CDR2 (germline): MNHNS, SASEGT. V lost 3 bases, J lost 4 bases, and 3 bases stayed unmatched. The CDR3, as DNA: TGTGCCAGCAGTGAGGGACAGCCGAATCAGCCCCAGCATTTT. Translated, it gives CASSEGQPNQPQHF.